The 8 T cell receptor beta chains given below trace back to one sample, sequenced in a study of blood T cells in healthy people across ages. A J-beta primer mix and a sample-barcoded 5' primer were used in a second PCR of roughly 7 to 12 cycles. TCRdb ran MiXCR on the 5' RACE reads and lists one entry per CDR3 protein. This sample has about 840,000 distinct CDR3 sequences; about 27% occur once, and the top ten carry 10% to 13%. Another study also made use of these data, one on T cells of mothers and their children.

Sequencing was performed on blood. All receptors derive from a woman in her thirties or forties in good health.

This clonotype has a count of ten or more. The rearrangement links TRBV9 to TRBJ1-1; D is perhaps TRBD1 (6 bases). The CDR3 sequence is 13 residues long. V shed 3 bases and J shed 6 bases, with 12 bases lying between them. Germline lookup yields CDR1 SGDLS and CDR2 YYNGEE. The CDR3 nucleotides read TGTGCCAGCAGCGGGGACACGGGAGCTGAAGCTTTCTTT. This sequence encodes CASSGDTGAEAFF.

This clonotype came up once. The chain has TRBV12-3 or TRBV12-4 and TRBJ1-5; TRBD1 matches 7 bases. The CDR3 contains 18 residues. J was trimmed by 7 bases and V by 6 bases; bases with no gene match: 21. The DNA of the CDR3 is TGTGCCAGCAGACGGTCCGGGACACGAAAAAGGGGGCAACAGCCCCAGCATTTT. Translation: CASRRSGTRKRGQQPQHF.

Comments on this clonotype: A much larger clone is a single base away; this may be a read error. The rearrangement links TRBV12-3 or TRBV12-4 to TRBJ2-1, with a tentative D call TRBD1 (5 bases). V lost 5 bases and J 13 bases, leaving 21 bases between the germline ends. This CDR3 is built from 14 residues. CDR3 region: CASSNDREKETQFF. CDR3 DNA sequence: TGTGCCAGCAGTAACGACAGAGAGAAAGAGACCCAGTTCTTC.

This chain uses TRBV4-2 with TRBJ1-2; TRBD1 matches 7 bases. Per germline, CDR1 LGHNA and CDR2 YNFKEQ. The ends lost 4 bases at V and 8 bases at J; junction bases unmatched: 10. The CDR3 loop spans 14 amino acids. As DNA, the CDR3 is TGTGCCAGCAGCCCCGACGCAGGGGGTGGGGGCTACACCTTC. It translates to CASSPDAGGGGYTF.

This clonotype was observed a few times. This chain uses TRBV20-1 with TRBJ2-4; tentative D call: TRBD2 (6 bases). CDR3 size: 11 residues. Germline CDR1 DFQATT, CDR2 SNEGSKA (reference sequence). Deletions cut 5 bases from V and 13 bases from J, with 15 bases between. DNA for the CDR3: TGCAGTGCTGTAGCGGCCAATGAGCAGTACTTC. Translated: CSAVAANEQYF.

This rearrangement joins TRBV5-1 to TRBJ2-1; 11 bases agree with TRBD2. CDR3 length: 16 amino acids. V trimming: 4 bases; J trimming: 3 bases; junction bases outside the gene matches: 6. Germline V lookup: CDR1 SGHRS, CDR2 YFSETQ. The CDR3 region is CASSILAGDLYNEQFF. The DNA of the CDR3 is TGCGCCAGCAGCATACTAGCGGGGGATCTCTACAATGAGCAGTTCTTC. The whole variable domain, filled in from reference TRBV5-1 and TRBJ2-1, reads KAGVTQTPRYLIKTRGQQVTLSCSPISGHRSVSWYQQTPGQGLQFLFEYFSETQRNKGNFPGRFSGRQFSNSRSEMNVSTLELGDSALYLCASSILAGDLYNEQFFGPGTRLTVL.

This CDR3 reads CSYFLGANTEAFF. The CDR3 bases are TGCAGTTACTTTTTGGGGGCGAACACTGAAGCTTTCTTT. The V call is TRBV20-1, the J call TRBJ1-1, with D tentatively TRBD1 (6 bases). This CDR3 contains 13 residues. The germline CDR1 and CDR2 sequences are DFQATT and SNEGSKA (reference sequence). V dropped 8 bases and J dropped 1 base, with 14 bases sitting between them.

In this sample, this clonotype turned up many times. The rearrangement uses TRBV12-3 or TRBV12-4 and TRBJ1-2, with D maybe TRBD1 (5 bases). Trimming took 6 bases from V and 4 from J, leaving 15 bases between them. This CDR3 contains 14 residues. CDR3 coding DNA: TGTGCCAGCAGGCCCATGGGGCGAGGCTATGGCTACACCTTC. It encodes CASRPMGRGYGYTF.